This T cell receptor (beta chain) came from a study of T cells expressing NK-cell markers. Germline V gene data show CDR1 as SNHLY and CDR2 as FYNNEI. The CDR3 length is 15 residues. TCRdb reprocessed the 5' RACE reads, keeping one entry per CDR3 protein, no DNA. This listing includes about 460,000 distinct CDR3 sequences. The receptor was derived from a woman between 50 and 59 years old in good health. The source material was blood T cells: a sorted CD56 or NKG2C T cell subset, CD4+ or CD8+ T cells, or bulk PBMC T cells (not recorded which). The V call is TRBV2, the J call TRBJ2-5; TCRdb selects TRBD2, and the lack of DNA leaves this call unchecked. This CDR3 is CASSAQRGWVETQYF.